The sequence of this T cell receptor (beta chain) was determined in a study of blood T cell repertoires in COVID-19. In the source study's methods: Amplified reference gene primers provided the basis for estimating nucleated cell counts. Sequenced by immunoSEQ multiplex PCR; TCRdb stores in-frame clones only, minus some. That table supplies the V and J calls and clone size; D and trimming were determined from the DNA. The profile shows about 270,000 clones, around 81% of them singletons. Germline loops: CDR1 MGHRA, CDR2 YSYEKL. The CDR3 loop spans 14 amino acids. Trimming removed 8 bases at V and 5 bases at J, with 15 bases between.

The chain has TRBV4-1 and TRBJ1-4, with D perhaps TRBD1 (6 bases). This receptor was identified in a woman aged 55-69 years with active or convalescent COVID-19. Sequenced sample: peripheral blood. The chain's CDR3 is CASRGRGENEKLFF. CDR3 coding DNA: TGCGCCAGCCGTGGCAGGGGAGAAAATGAAAAACTGTTTTTT.